Following are 29 T cell receptor beta chains from one sample sequenced in a study of blood T cell repertoires in COVID-19 (dated by TCRdb to 2020 to 2022). Receptor libraries were prepared by the immunoSEQ multiplex PCR assay. In its TCRdb copy, this immuneACCESS table keeps in-frame sequences only and misses some clones. Where compared with another copy, unresolved V genes explain less than half of these, and the others have no known cause. The sample records about 280,000 clones, around 90% of which are singletons. The ten largest account for approximately 2.2% of the sample. The source material was peripheral blood. All receptors derive from a man aged 50 to 60 with acute or convalescent COVID-19.

For the CDR3, the DNA is TGTGCCAGCAGGCGGGGCCAGCCTAGCACTGAAGCTTTCTTT. This gives the protein CASRRGQPSTEAFF. The V and J genes are TRBV7-2 and TRBJ1-1; D possibly corresponds to TRBD1 (5 bases). Germline V gene lookup returns CDR1 SGHTA and CDR2 FQGNSA. Trimming took off 6 bases at V and 4 bases at J, with 15 bases between the two ends. The CDR3 has 14 amino acids.

The chain has TRBV28 and TRBJ1-4; 9 bases match TRBD1. The CDR3 has 15 residues. Germline-derived CDR1 and CDR2 are MDHEN and SYDVKM. V lost 5 bases to trimming and J lost 7 bases; unmatched junction nucleotides: 8. The CDR3 is CASSTLGQGLEKLFF. CDR3 DNA: TGTGCCAGCAGTACTCTGGGACAGGGCCTTGAAAAACTGTTTTTT.

This sequence joins TRBV9 and TRBJ1-2, with a weak D call TRBD1 (6 bases). Germline CDR1 is SGDLS and CDR2 is YYNGEE. The CDR3 has 15 amino acids. V was shortened by 0 bases and J by 4 bases, with 13 bases between the two germline ends. The CDR3 DNA sequence: TGTGCCAGCAGCGTAGATCCGGGGGGCACCTATGGCTACACCTTC. Translation: CASSVDPGGTYGYTF.

The chain joins TRBV29-1 to TRBJ1-1; TRBD1 is a possible D gene (5 bases). The CDR3 covers 14 residues. Germline CDR1 SQVTM, CDR2 ANQGSEA. Trimming shortened V by 6 bases and J by 8 bases, and 22 bases separated the two germline ends. The CDR3 protein is CSVPPPGVTGEAFF. CDR3 DNA sequence: TGCAGCGTCCCTCCCCCGGGGGTTACGGGAGAAGCTTTCTTT.

This sequence joins TRBV7-9 and TRBJ1-1; possible D gene TRBD1, 6 bases. The ends were cut back, 8 bases at V and 2 bases at J, with 18 bases in the middle. This CDR3 region has 15 residues. CDR1 and CDR2 (germline): SEHNR, FQNEAQ (reference sequence). The CDR3 loop reads CASGVYRVANTEAFF. CDR3 DNA sequence: TGTGCCAGCGGGGTTTACAGGGTTGCTAACACTGAAGCTTTCTTT.

The chain carries TRBV9 and TRBJ2-7, with 10 bases aligning to TRBD2. The CDR3 is 14 amino acids. The junction had 6 bases not matched to a gene; V was cut back by 4 bases and J by 5 bases. In germline, CDR1 is SGDLS, CDR2 YYNGEE. The CDR3 DNA reads as TGTGCCAGCAGCTTCACTAGCGGGGTTAACGAGCAGTACTTC. Its translation is CASSFTSGVNEQYF.

The chain combines TRBV7-3 with TRBJ2-2; 7 bases align to TRBD1. The CDR3 totals 16 residues. Unmatched junction bases numbered 9, after V lost 4 bases and J lost 4 bases. Germline-derived CDR1 and CDR2 are SGHTA and FQGTGA. The CDR3 here is CASSSLTGAGTGELFF. In DNA form, the CDR3 reads TGTGCCAGCAGCTCCCTAACAGGGGCGGGCACCGGGGAGCTGTTTTTT.

This clone was seen a single time. This chain uses TRBV30 with TRBJ1-2; D possibly corresponds to TRBD1 (6 bases). V lost 4 bases and J lost 3, with 15 bases in between. Germline CDR1 is GTSNPN and CDR2 is SVGIG (reference sequence). The CDR3 has 14 amino acids. The CDR3 loop is CAWTRQAKHYGYTF. The CDR3 region has the DNA TGTGCCTGGACCAGACAGGCCAAACACTATGGCTACACCTTC.

The chain links TRBV18 to TRBJ2-5; D is ambiguous. Between the trimmed V and J ends, which lost 2 bases and 5 bases, there was a span of 12 bases. CDR3 size: 14 residues. Germline-derived CDR1 and CDR2 are KGHSH and LQKENI. The CDR3 bases are TGTGCCAGCTCACCAAGCGTTGCTAGTGAGACCCAGTACTTC. Its translation: CASSPSVASETQYF.

In DNA form, the CDR3 reads TGTGCCACCAGCAGACCTAGCGGGGGGGGAATTGGTGAGCAGTTCTTC. This encodes CATSRPSGGGIGEQFF. The chain carries TRBV15 and TRBJ2-1; 12 bases match TRBD2. Germline V gives CDR1 LNHNV, CDR2 YYDKDF (reference sequence). This CDR3 contains 16 residues. Trimming at V came to 2 bases and at J to 9 bases, leaving 8 bases not matched to a gene.

CDR3 bases: TGTGCCAGCAGCCAAGACGGTGACCAAGAGACCCAGTACTTC. Translated: CASSQDGDQETQYF. The rearrangement links TRBV21-1 to TRBJ2-5; TRBD2, the table's D call, lacks a check against the DNA. TRBV21-1 is described as a pseudogene. The CDR3 length is 14 residues.

This chain links TRBV3-1 (or the pseudogene TRBV3-2) with TRBJ2-1; perhaps TRBD1 as D (5 bases). Trimming took 4 bases from V and 6 from J, leaving 13 bases between them. The CDR3 has 14 amino acids. CDR1 is LGHDT and CDR2 is YNNKEL in the germline V gene (reference sequence). CDR3 loop: CASSPADSFNEQFF. The CDR3 nucleotides read TGTGCCAGCAGCCCCGCCGACAGCTTCAATGAGCAGTTCTTC.

The chain employs TRBV6-5 and TRBJ1-2, with D possibly being TRBD1 (5 bases). Germline assignment: CDR1 MNHEY and CDR2 SVGAGI. This CDR3 is built from 15 residues. Trimming took off 2 bases at V and 7 bases at J, with 17 bases between the two ends. CDR3 residues: CASSYGVRGSGGYTF. The CDR3 DNA reads TGTGCCAGCAGTTACGGGGTTAGGGGATCGGGTGGCTACACCTTC.

The genes are TRBV30 and TRBJ1-6; the D gene is possibly TRBD1 (5 bases). Germline V gene data show CDR1 as GTSNPN and CDR2 as SVGIG (reference sequence). The length of the CDR3 is 14 residues. Trimming stripped 7 bases from V and 0 bases from J, with 10 bases between. CDR3 protein: CASIGGSYNSPLHF. The CDR3 coding sequence is TGTGCCTCGATCGGGGGCTCCTATAATTCACCCCTCCACTTT.

The V and J genes are TRBV3-1 (or the pseudogene TRBV3-2) and TRBJ2-1; D possibly corresponds to TRBD1 (6 bases). The CDR3 extends over 14 amino acids. Per germline, CDR1 LGHDT and CDR2 YNNKEL (reference sequence). With 0 bases removed from V and 7 bases from J, the gap between germline ends came to 10 bases. CDR3 region: CASSQDPRGNEQFF. The CDR3, as DNA: TGTGCCAGCAGCCAAGATCCGAGGGGGAATGAGCAGTTCTTC.

The J gene is TRBJ1-4, the V gene TRBV7-9; no definite D call. The CDR3 totals 15 residues. Germline V CDR1 and CDR2: SEHNR, FQNEAQ (reference sequence). Trimming cost V 2 bases and J 2 bases, with 9 bases left between them. The DNA of the CDR3 is TGTGCCAGCAGCTTACTGGTTGCGACTAATGAAAAACTGTTTTTT. Translation gives CASSLLVATNEKLFF.

Details on this clone: Other DNA variants within this sample encode the same CDR3. The chain joins TRBV5-1 to TRBJ2-5, with a tentative D call TRBD2 (6 bases). The CDR3 is 13 amino acids. Trimming pared 0 bases from V and 4 bases from J, leaving 7 bases between. CDR1 is SGHRS and CDR2 is YFSETQ in the germline V gene. The CDR3 loop reads CASSLEGGETQYF. CDR3 nucleotides: TGCGCCAGCAGCTTGGAGGGAGGAGAGACCCAGTACTTC. The variable domain in full, with the rest retrieved from reference TRBV5-1 and TRBJ2-5, is KAGVTQTPRYLIKTRGQQVTLSCSPISGHRSVSWYQQTPGQGLQFLFEYFSETQRNKGNFPGRFSGRQFSNSRSEMNVSTLELGDSALYLCASSLEGGETQYFGPGTRLLVL.

This sequence joins TRBV6-5 and TRBJ1-2, with 10 bases that match TRBD1. Germline trimming cut 2 bases from V and 14 bases from J; bases unmatched to any gene: 14. CDR3 length: 15 residues. Germline loops: CDR1 MNHEY, CDR2 SVGAGI. The CDR3 sequence is CASSYTYLGTGDETF. The DNA of the CDR3 is TGTGCCAGCAGTTACACCTATCTCGGGACAGGGGACGAAACCTTC.

The chain has TRBV21-1 and TRBJ1-6. TRBV21-1 is termed a pseudogene. The length of the CDR3 is 16 residues. Written as DNA, the CDR3 is TGTGCCAGCAGCAACCAACCTTCCTATAGTGGTTCACCCCTCCACTTT. The encoded protein is CASSNQPSYSGSPLHF.

The chain employs TRBV6-6 and TRBJ1-2; TRBD1 aligns across 7 bases. The trim removed 5 bases at V and 8 bases at J, leaving 26 bases unmatched. This CDR3 contains 19 residues. The germline CDR1 and CDR2 sequences are MNHNY and SVGAGI (reference sequence). The CDR3 DNA is TGTGCCAGCAGTCCACAGGCAGGGGGTCATTATTTTTCTATGAAGGGCTACACCTTC. Residues: CASSPQAGGHYFSMKGYTF.

This clone was observed a single time. This chain links TRBV5-1 with TRBJ1-2; 8 bases agree with TRBD1. Germline loops: CDR1 SGHRS, CDR2 YFSETQ. V lost 0 bases, J lost 3 bases, and 4 bases stayed unmatched. This CDR3 has 15 residues. CDR3 bases: TGCGCCAGCAGCTTGGAGGCAGGGGGCCACTATGGCTACACCTTC. Translation: CASSLEAGGHYGYTF.

The CDR3 DNA reads as TGTGCCAGCCACGCCCTTCCCCGGGGGACCGGGGAGCTGTTTTTT. It encodes CASHALPRGTGELFF. J is TRBJ2-2 and V is TRBV27; D possibly corresponds to TRBD2 (6 bases). Germline V gene sequence: CDR1 MNHEY, CDR2 SMNVEV (reference sequence). This CDR3 is built from 15 residues. V shed 8 bases and J shed 5 bases, with 18 bases lying between them.

V is TRBV5-6 and J is TRBJ1-4, with TRBD1 matching 7 bases. Germline V CDR1 and CDR2: SGHDT, YYEEEE. The CDR3 is 19 residues long. With 1 base clipped from V and 4 bases from J, the junction kept 16 bases outside the gene matches. The CDR3 loop is CASSLKTGRFYRGNEKLFF. The CDR3 region has the DNA TGTGCCAGCAGCTTGAAAACAGGGCGTTTCTACAGGGGTAATGAAAAACTGTTTTTT. Together with reference TRBV5-6 and TRBJ1-4, the CDR3 gives the full variable domain: DAGVTQSPTHLIKTRGQQVTLRCSPKSGHDTVSWYQQALGQGPQFIFQYYEEEERQRGNFPDRFSGHQFPNYSSELNVNALLLGDSALYLCASSLKTGRFYRGNEKLFFGSGTQLSVL.

This clone was detected only a few times. V and J are TRBV7-8 and TRBJ1-1; 7 nucleotides agree with TRBD1. Germline assignment: CDR1 SGHVS and CDR2 FQNEAQ. The CDR3 has 15 amino acids. J was trimmed by 5 bases and V by 1 base; bases with no gene match: 7. CDR3 region: CASSLVGQGETEAFF. The CDR3 DNA follows: TGTGCCAGCAGCTTAGTGGGCCAGGGGGAAACTGAAGCTTTCTTT.

The rearrangement joins TRBV6-5 to TRBJ2-2; D is perhaps TRBD1 (5 bases). With 4 bases removed from V and 7 bases from J, the gap between germline ends came to 7 bases. This CDR3 has 12 amino acids. Germline CDR1 and CDR2: MNHEY and SVGAGI. The CDR3 reads CASSLQDGELFF. The CDR3 nucleotides read TGTGCCAGCAGTTTACAGGACGGGGAGCTGTTTTTT.

In its sample, this clone was seen once. This sequence joins TRBV11-3 and TRBJ2-7; possibly TRBD1 for D (6 bases). Germline CDR1 and CDR2: SGHNT and YENEEA. CDR3 length: 15 amino acids. The ends were cut back, 3 bases at V and 3 bases at J, with 15 bases in the middle. The CDR3 region has the DNA TGTGCCAGCAGCTTGTTCGGGACAAGTAACTACGAGCAGTACTTC. Translated: CASSLFGTSNYEQYF.

The chain combines TRBV18 with TRBJ1-2; D is unclear. The germline CDR1 and CDR2 sequences are KGHSH and LQKENI. V was pared by 6 bases and J by 3 bases, with 17 bases between. CDR3 length: 15 amino acids. In DNA, the CDR3 is TGTGCCAGCTCCCAACCGGGATCACCTGACTATGGCTACACCTTC. Its translation: CASSQPGSPDYGYTF.

This rearrangement joins TRBV19 to TRBJ2-1; 10 nucleotides agree with TRBD2. The CDR3 spans 15 residues. V dropped 6 bases and J dropped 2; count of bases not matched to a gene: 4. Per germline, CDR1 LNHDA and CDR2 SQIVND (reference sequence). The CDR3 DNA reads TGTGCCAGTAGATTAGCGGGGGGCCCCTACAATGAGCAGTTCTTC. Amino acids: CASRLAGGPYNEQFF. The full variable domain, with the rest looked up from reference TRBV19 and TRBJ2-1, is DGGITQSPKYLFRKEGQNVTLSCEQNLNHDAMYWYRQDPGQGLRLIYYSQIVNDFQKGDIAEGYSVSREKKESFPLTVTSAQKNPTAFYLCASRLAGGPYNEQFFGPGTRLTVL.

The chain has TRBV9 and TRBJ1-2, with 8 bases lining up with TRBD1. V lost 7 bases, J lost 7 bases, and 12 bases stayed unmatched. Germline V CDR1 and CDR2: SGDLS, YYNGEE. The CDR3 consists of 14 residues. The CDR3 is CASGPTGRGLGYTF. CDR3 coding DNA: TGTGCCAGCGGACCAACGGGCAGGGGGCTTGGCTACACCTTC.